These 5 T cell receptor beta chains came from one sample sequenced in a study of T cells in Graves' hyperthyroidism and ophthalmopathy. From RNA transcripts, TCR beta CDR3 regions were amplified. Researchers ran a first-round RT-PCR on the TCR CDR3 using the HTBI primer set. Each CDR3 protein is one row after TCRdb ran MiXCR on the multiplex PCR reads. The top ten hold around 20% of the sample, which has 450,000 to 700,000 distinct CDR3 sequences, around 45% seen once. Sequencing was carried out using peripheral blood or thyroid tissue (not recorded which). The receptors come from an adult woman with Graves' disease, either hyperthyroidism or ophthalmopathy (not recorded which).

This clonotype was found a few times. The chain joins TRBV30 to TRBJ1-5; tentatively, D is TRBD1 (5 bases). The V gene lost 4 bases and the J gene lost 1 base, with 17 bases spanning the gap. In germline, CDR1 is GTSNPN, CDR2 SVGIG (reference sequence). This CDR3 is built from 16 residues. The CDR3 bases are TGTGCCTGGATGCCCCGGACGGAGGGGAGCAATCAGCCCCAGCATTTT. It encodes CAWMPRTEGSNQPQHF.

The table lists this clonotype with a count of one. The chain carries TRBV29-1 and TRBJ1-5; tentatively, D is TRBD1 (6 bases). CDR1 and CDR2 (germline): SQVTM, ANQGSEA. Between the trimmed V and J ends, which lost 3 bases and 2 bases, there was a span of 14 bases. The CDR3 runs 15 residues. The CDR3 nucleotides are TGCAGCGTTGAGGGGGGGCTTGGGGGCAATCAGCCCCAGCATTTT. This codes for CSVEGGLGGNQPQHF. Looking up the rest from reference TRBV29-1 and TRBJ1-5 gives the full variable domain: SAVISQKPSRDICQRGTSLTIQCQVDSQVTMMFWYRQQPGQSLTLIATANQGSEATYESGFVIDKFPISRPNLTFSTLTVSNMSPEDSSIYLCSVEGGLGGNQPQHFGDGTRLSIL.

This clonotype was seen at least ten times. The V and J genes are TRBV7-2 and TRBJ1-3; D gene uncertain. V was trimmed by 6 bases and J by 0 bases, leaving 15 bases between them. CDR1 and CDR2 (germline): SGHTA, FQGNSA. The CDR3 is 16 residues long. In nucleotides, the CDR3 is TGTGCCAGCAGTCTTAGGATTAGAGGCTCTGGAAACACCATATATTTT. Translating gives CASSLRIRGSGNTIYF.

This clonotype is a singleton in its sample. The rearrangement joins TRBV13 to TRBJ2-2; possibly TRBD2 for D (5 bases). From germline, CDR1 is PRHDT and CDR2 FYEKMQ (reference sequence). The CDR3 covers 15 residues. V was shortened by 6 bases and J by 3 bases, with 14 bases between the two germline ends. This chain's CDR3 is CASSFGTRHTGELFF. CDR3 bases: TGTGCCAGCAGTTTTGGTACTAGGCACACCGGGGAGCTGTTTTTT. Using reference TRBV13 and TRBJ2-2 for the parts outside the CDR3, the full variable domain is AAGVIQSPRHLIKEKRETATLKCYPIPRHDTVYWYQQGPGQDPQFLISFYEKMQSDKGSIPDRFSAQQFSDYHSELNMSSLELGDSALYFCASSFGTRHTGELFFGEGSRLTVL.

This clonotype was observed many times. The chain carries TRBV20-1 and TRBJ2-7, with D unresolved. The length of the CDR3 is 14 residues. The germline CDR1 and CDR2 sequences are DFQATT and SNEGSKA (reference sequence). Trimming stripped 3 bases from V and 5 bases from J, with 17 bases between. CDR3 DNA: TGCAGTGCTAGCACCCAAAGGGCAGTTGACGAGCAGTACTTC. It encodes CSASTQRAVDEQYF.